Following are 5 T cell receptor beta chains from one sample sequenced in a study of CD8 T cells in ankylosing spondylitis (dated by TCRdb to between 2016 and 2019). Library construction relied on 5' RACE. TCRdb records Illumina HiSeq 2500 as the sequencer. Starting from the raw public reads, TCRdb applied fastp trimming at Q25, assembled clones with MiXCR and retained in-frame beta chains. One record per CDR3 amino acid sequence lists the most common genes and DNA. The sample table lists fewer than 250,000 distinct CDR3 sequences, roughly 32% of them with a count of one. The ten largest account for 4% to 5% of the sample. Sequences were obtained from blood, either unsorted or a sorted T cell fraction (not recorded which). The receptors shown here come from a male donor with ankylosing spondylitis or in good health (not recorded which).

This clonotype has more than one count but fewer than ten. V and J are TRBV5-1 and TRBJ2-1; D remains ambiguous. The CDR3 is 13 residues long. The V gene's germline CDR1 is SGHRS and CDR2 YFSETQ. Trimming left V 3 bases short and J 6 bases short, with 10 bases between. The CDR3 loop reads CASSSFNSNEQFF. As DNA, the CDR3 is TGCGCCAGCAGCTCATTCAATAGCAATGAGCAGTTCTTC.

This clonotype was recorded a few times. V usage is TRBV7-8 and J usage is TRBJ2-5; TRBD1 might be the D (5 bases). Trimming took off 5 bases at V and 2 bases at J, with 12 bases between the two ends. The CDR3 has 14 residues. Germline CDR1 and CDR2: SGHVS and FQNEAQ. The CDR3 loop reads CASSARTLQETQYF. CDR3 DNA: TGTGCCAGCAGCGCGAGGACATTGCAAGAGACCCAGTACTTC.

This clonotype was picked up a small number of times. The rearrangement uses TRBV6-4 and TRBJ2-6, with D uncertain. Trimming cost V 3 bases and J 4 bases, with 7 bases left between them. Germline CDR1 and CDR2: MRHNA and SNTAGT. The CDR3 has 14 amino acids. CDR3 protein: CASSEGGGANVLTF. In DNA, the CDR3 is TGTGCCAGCAGTGAGGGTGGCGGGGCCAACGTCCTGACTTTC.

In this sample, this clonotype turned up a few times. This chain connects TRBV6-1 to TRBJ1-1; TRBD1 matches at 7 bases. Germline V gene sequence: CDR1 MNHNS, CDR2 SASEGT. The CDR3 runs to 13 residues. V shed 5 bases and J 7 bases; nucleotides not matched to a gene: 7. This CDR3 is CASSILRGNEAFF. As DNA, the CDR3 is TGTGCCAGCAGTATTCTCAGGGGGAATGAAGCTTTCTTT.

The sample holds a few counts of this clonotype. The chain uses TRBV6-1 and TRBJ2-1, with D possibly being TRBD1 (6 bases). V gave up 2 bases and J gave up 4 bases, with 12 bases separating them. This CDR3 spans 15 amino acids. Germline CDR1 reads MNHNS; CDR2 reads SASEGT. The CDR3 is CASSETGLGYNEQFF. The CDR3, as DNA: TGTGCCAGCAGTGAAACAGGGTTAGGATACAATGAGCAGTTCTTC.